A single sample is the source of the 23 T cell receptor beta chains below, sequenced in a study of blood T cells in healthy people across ages. Then a second PCR, running roughly 7 to 12 cycles, was carried out with a sample-barcoded 5' primer and a J-beta primer mix. MiXCR, run by TCRdb on the 5' RACE reads, gives a single entry per CDR3 protein. The table has hundreds of thousands of distinct CDR3 sequences, about 50% seen once. The sample taken for sequencing was blood. These receptors were taken from an elderly woman in good health.

Comments on this clonotype: A junction end diverges from the germline sequence, so it may reflect a read error. The chain recombines TRBV7-2 with TRBJ2-1; D ambiguous. This CDR3 has 11 amino acids. From germline, CDR1 is SGHTA and CDR2 FQGNSA. Written as DNA, the CDR3 is TGTGCCGGCAGCTTCAGTGACACCCAGTTCTTC. Translating it yields CAGSFSDTQFF. Together with reference TRBV7-2 and TRBJ2-1, the CDR3 gives the full variable domain: GAGVSQSPSNKVTEKGKDVELRCDPISGHTALYWYRQSLGQGLEFLIYFQGNSAPDKSGLPSDRFSAERTGGSVSTLTIQRTQQEDSAVYLCAGSFSDTQFFGPGTRLTVL.

The chain is built from TRBV6-5 and TRBJ2-1; 8 nucleotides match TRBD2. The CDR3 runs 13 residues. CDR1 MNHEY and CDR2 SVGAGI come from the germline V gene. Trimming at V came to 7 bases and at J to 9 bases, leaving 8 bases not matched to a gene. CDR3 residues: CASKMGLVSEQFF. The CDR3, as DNA: TGTGCCAGCAAAATGGGACTAGTCAGTGAGCAGTTCTTC.

This clonotype was seen ten or more times. The CDR3 coding sequence is TGTGCCAGCAGTTTTGCAGCCTATACCTACGAGCAGTACTTC. This sequence encodes CASSFAAYTYEQYF. The rearrangement joins TRBV12-3 or TRBV12-4 to TRBJ2-7; D unclear. V was trimmed by 3 bases and J by 2 bases, leaving 11 bases between them. The CDR3 is 14 amino acids.

Comments on this clonotype: A much larger clone lies one base from this, so it may be a read error. The chain couples TRBV7-9 to TRBJ2-4; D not resolved. The CDR3 extends over 14 amino acids. The germline gives CDR1 SEHNR, CDR2 FQNEAQ (reference sequence). V dropped 5 bases and J dropped 5 bases, with 13 bases sitting between them. CDR3 sequence (DNA): TGTGCCAGCAGCCCCATGAGGAGAGAAAACATTCAGTACTTC. Translating gives CASSPMRRENIQYF.

The V call is TRBV12-3 or TRBV12-4, the J call TRBJ2-3; TRBD2 agrees at 9 bases. Trimming took 6 bases from V and 2 from J; bases not matched to a gene: 3. The CDR3 has 14 amino acids. The CDR3 protein is CASRRGGYTDTQYF. The CDR3 nucleotides are TGTGCCAGCAGGCGGGGGGGATACACAGATACGCAGTATTTT.

A few counts support this clonotype. This chain uses TRBV9 with TRBJ1-3, with unresolved D. The V gene's germline CDR1 is SGDLS and CDR2 YYNGEE. This CDR3 has 17 amino acids. Trimming cost V 4 bases and J 0 bases, with 17 bases left between them. The CDR3 is CASSSGPGRISGNTIYF. Here the CDR3 DNA reads TGTGCCAGCAGCTCTGGACCCGGCCGTATCTCTGGAAACACCATATATTTT.

This clonotype was detected many times. The chain carries TRBV30 and TRBJ2-1; either TRBD1 or TRBD2 may supply D (5 bases each). The CDR3 covers 15 residues. Deletions cut 5 bases from V and 0 bases from J, with 14 bases between. Germline loops: CDR1 GTSNPN, CDR2 SVGIG (reference sequence). The CDR3 here is CAWVRGWGSYNEQFF. CDR3 DNA sequence: TGTGCCTGGGTTCGGGGCTGGGGCTCCTACAATGAGCAGTTCTTC.

The V call is TRBV3-1, the J call TRBJ2-5, with D possibly being TRBD2 (7 bases). CDR1 and CDR2 from the germline V gene are LGHDT and YNNKEL (reference sequence). Trimming shortened V by 3 bases and J by 4 bases, and 15 bases separated the two germline ends. The CDR3 loop spans 15 amino acids. The CDR3 DNA reads as TGTGCCAGCAGCCATGGGGGCGGGGGAAGAGAGACCCAGTACTTC. Its protein is CASSHGGGGRETQYF.

The table lists this clonotype with many counts. The chain uses TRBV2 and TRBJ2-3, with 14 bases fitting TRBD2. V gave up 6 bases and J gave up 1 base; unmatched junction bases: 9. Germline CDR1 reads SNHLY; CDR2 reads FYNNEI. The CDR3 contains 18 residues. CDR3 in DNA: TGTGCCAGCAGGCCTGGGACTAGCGGGAGTCACGGCACAGATACGCAGTATTTT. This translates into CASRPGTSGSHGTDTQYF.

The chain uses TRBV9 and TRBJ2-5, with 7 bases lining up with TRBD2. Trimming at V came to 0 bases and at J to 11 bases, leaving 7 bases not matched to a gene. The germline gives CDR1 SGDLS, CDR2 YYNGEE. The CDR3 is 13 amino acids. This CDR3 is CASSVDSRGEQYF. The CDR3 bases are TGTGCCAGCAGCGTAGACTCCCGGGGGGAGCAGTACTTC.

This clonotype was detected many times. J is TRBJ2-7 and V is TRBV20-1; D not resolved. The germline gives CDR1 DFQATT, CDR2 SNEGSKA (reference sequence). This CDR3 spans 13 amino acids. V lost 3 bases to trimming and J lost 6 bases, with 15 bases between them. DNA for the CDR3: TGCAGTGCTAGTGCGGTACTTGATGGCGAGCAGTACTTC. Its translation: CSASAVLDGEQYF.

Here the CDR3 reads CASSLSGGRRDTEAFF. The DNA of the CDR3 is TGTGCCAGCAGTTTATCGGGGGGCAGGAGGGACACTGAAGCTTTCTTT. The V call is TRBV27, the J call TRBJ1-1; D possibly corresponds to TRBD1 (6 bases). This CDR3 is built from 16 residues. Germline V gene lookup returns CDR1 MNHEY and CDR2 SMNVEV (reference sequence). V lost 0 bases, J lost 3 bases, and 14 bases lay in between.

The sample holds one count of this clonotype. V gene TRBV15 combines with J gene TRBJ1-3, with D possibly being TRBD1 (5 bases). The CDR3 sequence is 16 residues long. From germline, CDR1 is LNHNV and CDR2 YYDKDF (reference sequence). V was shortened by 5 bases and J by 0 bases, with 14 bases between the two germline ends. CDR3 in amino acids: CATSLERDASGNTIYF. The CDR3 nucleotides read TGTGCCACCAGCTTAGAGCGGGACGCCTCTGGAAACACCATATATTTT.

On this clonotype: This may arise from a read error, as a much more abundant clone is one base away. CDR3 amino acids: CAGSLVGGIIYNEQFF. The CDR3 DNA sequence: TGTGCCGGCAGCTTAGTTGGGGGTATAATATACAATGAGCAGTTCTTC. V gene TRBV7-2 combines with J gene TRBJ2-1, with D perhaps TRBD1 or TRBD2 (5 bases each). This CDR3 region has 16 residues. CDR1 and CDR2 from the germline V gene are SGHTA and FQGNSA.

Notes on this clonotype: A read error may explain this, as a much larger clone is one base away. V and J are TRBV9 and TRBJ1-4; 9 nucleotides agree with TRBD1. The V gene's germline CDR1 is SGDLS and CDR2 YYNGEE. CDR3 length equals 15 residues. CDR3 in amino acids: CASSVLTGGNGKLFF. The CDR3, as DNA: TGTGCCAGCAGCGTATTGACAGGGGGAAATGGAAAACTGTTTTTT.

This sequence joins TRBV2 and TRBJ1-2; D not certain. The CDR3 spans 14 residues. Per the germline V gene, CDR1 is SNHLY and CDR2 is FYNNEI. V was trimmed by 3 bases and J by 1 base, leaving 9 bases between them. CDR3 in amino acids: CASSDSGINYGYTF. The CDR3 nucleotides read TGTGCCAGCAGTGATAGTGGCATTAACTATGGCTACACCTTC.

The chain couples TRBV6-6 to TRBJ2-5; 8 positions match TRBD2. The DNA end lines up better with TRBJ2-7; the J call may be wrong. Germline values: CDR1 MNHNY, CDR2 SVGAGI (reference sequence). The CDR3 is 12 amino acids. CDR3 amino acids: CASRGGIYEQYF. CDR3 nucleotide sequence: TGTGCCAGCCGGGGGGGGATTTACGAGCAGTACTTC.

Concerning this clonotype itself: A read error is likely, as this CDR3 ends without the conserved phenylalanine or tryptophan. The J gene is TRBJ2-5, the V gene TRBV2, with TRBD2 matching over 8 bases. The CDR3 is made up of 14 amino acids. Trimming took 5 bases from V and 5 from J; bases not matched to a gene: 7. The V gene's germline CDR1 is SNHLY and CDR2 FYNNEI. The DNA of the CDR3 is TGTGCCAGCAGTCTCAGCGGGAGCACGGAGACCCAGTACTCC. Its protein product is CASSLSGSTETQYS.

This clonotype showed up just once. This chain uses TRBV7-9 with TRBJ1-2; maybe TRBD1 (5 bases). The V end lost 0 bases, the J end lost 3 bases, and 11 bases lay between the germline ends. The V gene's germline CDR1 is SEHNR and CDR2 FQNEAQ (reference sequence). The CDR3 totals 15 residues. This CDR3 is CASSLAGGTYYGYTF. In nucleotides, the CDR3 is TGTGCCAGCAGCTTAGCTGGAGGGACTTACTATGGCTACACCTTC.

V and J are TRBV20-1 and TRBJ2-4, with TRBD1 matching 9 bases. The end of the DNA fits TRBJ2-7 better, so the J call may be wrong. CDR1 is DFQATT and CDR2 is SNEGSKA in the germline V gene (reference sequence). The CDR3 is 15 amino acids. The CDR3 reads CSAGSRDRVVSEQYF. The CDR3 coding sequence is TGCAGTGCTGGCTCCCGGGACAGGGTTGTCAGCGAGCAGTACTTC.

This clonotype turned up a few times. The chain is built from TRBV6-2 or TRBV6-3 and TRBJ2-4; 12 positions match TRBD2. The germline CDR1 and CDR2 sequences are MNHEY and SVGEGT. The trim removed 6 bases at V and 8 bases at J, leaving 14 bases unmatched. The CDR3 totals 17 residues. CDR3 coding DNA: TGTGCCAGCAGCCCCGGCCCTAGCGGGAGGGTAGTCCACATTCAGTACTTC. It specifies CASSPGPSGRVVHIQYF.

The J gene is TRBJ1-2, the V gene TRBV2; D not certain. Germline values: CDR1 SNHLY, CDR2 FYNNEI. Trimming removed 5 bases from V and 8 bases from J, with 9 bases in between. The CDR3 contains 11 residues. DNA of the CDR3: TGTGCCAGCAGTCTCCTACAGGGCTACACCTTC. Translation: CASSLLQGYTF.

In its sample, this clonotype was seen many times. The chain recombines TRBV2 with TRBJ2-5; no reliable D call. Trimming stripped 3 bases from V and 5 bases from J, with 4 bases between. Germline V gives CDR1 SNHLY, CDR2 FYNNEI. This CDR3 is built from 11 residues. The CDR3 sequence is CASSEGETQYF. CDR3 nucleotide sequence: TGTGCCAGCAGTGAGGGTGAGACCCAGTACTTC. Based on the CDR3 plus reference TRBV2 and TRBJ2-5, the full variable domain is EPEVTQTPSHQVTQMGQEVILRCVPISNHLYFYWYRQILGQKVEFLVSFYNNEISEKSEIFDDQFSVERPDGSNFTLKIRSTKLEDSAMYFCASSEGETQYFGPGTRLLVL.